This TCR beta chain was sequenced for a study of OX40 agonist ivuxolimab in advanced cancers. CDR3 length equals 15 residues. Germline CDR1 is MNHNS and CDR2 is SASEGT. The trim removed 2 bases at V and 7 bases at J, leaving 6 bases unmatched. Only a few counts were recorded for this clone. Only in-frame clones appear in the TCRdb table, and some are missing; sequencing was by immunoSEQ multiplex PCR. The sample records under 40,000 clones, around nine tenths being singletons. The sequencing used CD4+ or CD8+ T cells sorted from blood, collected in a trial of the OX40 agonist ivuxolimab. This sequence was found in an adult with an advanced solid tumor such as melanoma, head and neck, liver or kidney cancer. This sequence joins TRBV6-1 and TRBJ2-2; TRBD2 matches at 8 bases. This CDR3 is CASSEWTGGSGELFF. The CDR3 DNA is TGTGCCAGCAGTGAATGGACGGGAGGGAGCGGGGAGCTGTTTTTT.